The T cell receptor (beta chain) under discussion was sequenced for a study of cytomegalovirus exposure and HLA in healthy donors. Amplification used 60 Vbeta primers and 13 Jbeta primers. The table came from immunoSEQ multiplex PCR; TCRdb's copy has only in-frame clones and leaves some out. The table shows 150,000 to 200,000 clones, with 82% occurring only once. The J segment lost 0 bases and the V segment lost 5 bases, leaving 12 bases of the junction unmatched. The germline CDR1 and CDR2 sequences are SGHNT and YENEEA. CDR3 size: 17 residues. This clone has just one count. The sequencing input was PBMCs. The V gene is TRBV11-3, the J gene TRBJ1-1; 7 nucleotides match TRBD1. This TCR came from a girl aged 10-17 years in good health and CMV-seropositive. The CDR3 region has the DNA TGTGCCAGCAGCACTTGGGACAGCGACACGATGAACACTGAAGCTTTCTTT. Its protein product is CASSTWDSDTMNTEAFF.